Detailed here is one TCR beta chain. Antigen specificity is unknown. This sample was taken from a study of shared clonotypes between healthy human individuals. General study points: Clonotypes not shared had lower generation probabilities than those common to all four donors.

Germline CDR1 is MDHEN and CDR2 is SYDVKM. V dropped 6 bases and J dropped 3 bases, with 15 bases sitting between them. The CDR3 loop spans 14 amino acids. Profiling relied on immunoSEQ multiplex PCR, and the TCRdb table lists in-frame clones only, not all of them. The data contain about 640,000 clones, roughly 78% of them seen just once; the ten biggest clones take up approximately 1.8%. The chain uses TRBV28 and TRBJ2-7; the D gene could be TRBD1 or TRBD2 (5 bases each). The origin of this receptor is a woman in her twenties or thirties in good health. Sequenced material: memory CD4+ T cells sorted from blood. Noted subset: CD45RA-negative fraction. CDR3 residues: CASSRRDRLYEQYF. The CDR3 nucleotides are TGTGCCAGCAGCCGCCGGGACCGACTCTACGAGCAGTACTTC.